This TCR beta chain appears in the sequencing data of a study of blood T cell repertoires in COVID-19. Across the study: Sources were T cells, B-cell-depleted T cells, or PBMCs; the material itself was cDNA or gDNA.

In the source study's methods: Estimates of nucleated cell counts were drawn from the amplification of reference gene primers. Assay: immunoSEQ multiplex PCR; the TCRdb copy retains only in-frame clones and omits some. The V and J calls and the clone size are those of that table, but D and trimming were determined from the DNA. The repertoire holds about 170,000 clones, with approximately 84% as singletons. The V end was cut by 2 bases, the J end by 2 bases, with 10 bases between. In germline, CDR1 is MNHEY, CDR2 SVGAGI. The CDR3 is made up of 15 amino acids. The V gene is TRBV6-5, the J gene TRBJ1-5, with D uncertain. The sequence derives from a man aged 65-85 years with active or convalescent COVID-19. The sample taken for sequencing was peripheral blood. CDR3 loop: CASSYQPGGNQPQHF. The CDR3 DNA reads TGTGCCAGCAGTTACCAGCCCGGAGGCAATCAGCCCCAGCATTTT.